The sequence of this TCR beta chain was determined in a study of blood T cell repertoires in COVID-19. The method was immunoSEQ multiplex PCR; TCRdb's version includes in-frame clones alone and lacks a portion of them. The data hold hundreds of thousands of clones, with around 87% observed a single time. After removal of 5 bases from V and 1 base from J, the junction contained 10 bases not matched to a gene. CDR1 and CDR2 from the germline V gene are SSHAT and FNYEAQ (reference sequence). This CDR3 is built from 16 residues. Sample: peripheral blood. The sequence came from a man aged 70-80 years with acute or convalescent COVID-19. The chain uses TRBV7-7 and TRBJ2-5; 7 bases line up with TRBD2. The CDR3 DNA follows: TGTGCCAGCAGCCCCGGGGGAGCGGGGCTCCAAGAGACCCAGTACTTC. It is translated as CASSPGGAGLQETQYF.